This TCR beta chain was identified during a study of blood T cells in healthy people across ages. The use of a sample-barcoded 5' primer and a J-beta primer mix characterized a second PCR of roughly 7 to 11 cycles. TCRdb reprocessed the 5' RACE reads with MiXCR, giving one entry per CDR3 protein. The sample lists about 760,000 distinct CDR3 sequences; roughly 25% were seen once. With V trimmed by 1 base and J by 7 bases, 12 bases remained unmatched. The CDR3 length is 16 residues. Germline CDR1 and CDR2: SGHTA and FQGNSA. These data were also filed under a second study, of T cells of mothers and their children. That work states: The donor cohort consisted of three healthy Caucasian mothers and their six children. Reads obtained per mother exceeded 8.5 million TCR beta CDR3 reads, with 3 million to 3.5 million obtained per child.

The chain combines TRBV7-2 with TRBJ2-7, with TRBD1 matching 8 bases. The sequenced sample was blood. This receptor was taken from a boy aged 10-17 years in good health. The DNA of the CDR3 is TGTGCCAGCAGCTTAGTTGGAGGACAGGGTGGTAGTGAGCAGTACTTC. It yields the protein CASSLVGGQGGSEQYF.